The clone carrying this T cell receptor (beta chain) was observed a few times. This sample stems from a study of blood T cell repertoires in COVID-19. In the study overall: The United States, Italy and Spain were the sources of the acute and convalescent COVID-19 samples. T cells, B-cell-depleted T cells, or PBMCs supplied cDNA or gDNA.

In the authors' workflow: Estimation of nucleated cell counts relied on the amplification of reference gene primers. Profiled with immunoSEQ multiplex PCR; TCRdb holds only in-frame clones, not every one. That table gives V, J and clone size, and the DNA gave D and trimming. Here the sample spans around 30,000 clones, almost 85% being singletons. The CDR3 contains 13 residues. V shed 10 bases and J shed 6 bases, with 18 bases lying between them. Looked up from germline, CDR1 is SNHLY and CDR2 is FYNNEI. The clonotype comes from a man aged 60-69 years with active COVID-19. This sequence joins TRBV2 and TRBJ1-1; D is unclear. Input material: peripheral blood. The CDR3 is CANSKEGLSEAFF. CDR3 nucleotides: TGTGCCAACTCGAAAGAGGGTCTTTCTGAAGCTTTCTTT.